This passage covers 18 T cell receptor beta chains from one sample sequenced in a study of blood T cell repertoires in COVID-19. The repertoire was sequenced with immunoSEQ multiplex PCR; TCRdb's copy has only in-frame clones and lacks some. The table shows about 190,000 clones, with roughly 78% occurring only once. The sample was peripheral blood. These receptors were obtained from an elderly woman with active or convalescent COVID-19.

The V and J genes are TRBV9 and TRBJ2-1; 8 bases match TRBD2. The J segment lost 6 bases and the V segment lost 0 bases, leaving 5 bases of the junction unmatched. In germline, CDR1 is SGDLS, CDR2 YYNGEE. The CDR3 sequence is 15 residues long. The CDR3 region is CASSVGGGPSNEQFF. The CDR3 DNA follows: TGTGCCAGCAGCGTAGGCGGGGGGCCGTCCAATGAGCAGTTCTTC.

This chain uses TRBV5-4 with TRBJ1-5; 8 nucleotides agree with TRBD1. This CDR3 is built from 14 residues. The V gene end was trimmed by 1 base and the J gene end by 5 bases; junction bases not matched to a gene: 2. From germline, CDR1 is SGHNT and CDR2 YYREEE (reference sequence). The CDR3 protein is CASSLQGADQPQHF. CDR3 bases: TGTGCCAGCAGCTTGCAGGGGGCTGATCAGCCCCAGCATTTT.

The chain couples TRBV28 to TRBJ2-5; TRBD1 matches 9 bases. This CDR3 region has 15 residues. Germline-derived CDR1 and CDR2 are MDHEN and SYDVKM. The J segment lost 4 bases and the V segment lost 5 bases, leaving 8 bases of the junction unmatched. The CDR3 DNA reads TGTGCCAGCAGTCCGGGACAGGGAGGGTCAGAGACCCAGTACTTC. This translates into CASSPGQGGSETQYF.

The genes are TRBV7-3 and TRBJ1-2, with D perhaps TRBD1 (5 bases). This CDR3 has 19 residues. Germline V gene lookup returns CDR1 SGHTA and CDR2 FQGTGA. V was clipped by 5 bases and J by 2 bases, with 27 bases between them. The CDR3 loop reads CASSPPKTATLGRNYGYTF. CDR3 DNA sequence: TGTGCCAGCAGCCCACCCAAGACAGCTACCTTAGGCCGGAACTATGGCTACACCTTC. Based on the CDR3 plus reference TRBV7-3 and TRBJ1-2, the full variable domain is GAGVSQTPSNKVTEKGKYVELRCDPISGHTALYWYRQSLGQGPEFLIYFQGTGAADDSGLPNDRFFAVRPEGSVSTLKIQRTERGDSAVYLCASSPPKTATLGRNYGYTFGSGTRLTVV.

The rearrangement joins TRBV7-2 to TRBJ2-5; 8 bases map to TRBD1. CDR3 size: 14 residues. The ends lost 5 bases at V and 1 base at J; junction bases unmatched: 3. Germline CDR1 reads SGHTA; CDR2 reads FQGNSA. The CDR3 loop is CASSVGQGQETQYF. In DNA, the CDR3 is TGTGCCAGCAGCGTTGGACAGGGCCAAGAGACCCAGTACTTC.

This chain connects TRBV3-1 (or the pseudogene TRBV3-2) to TRBJ1-2; perhaps TRBD1 as D (5 bases). The CDR3 totals 15 residues. Trimming shortened V by 5 bases and J by 0 bases, and 13 bases separated the two germline ends. The V gene's germline CDR1 is LGHDT and CDR2 YNNKEL (reference sequence). Here the CDR3 DNA reads TGTGCCAGCAGCTTTACAGGTCAAGCTAACTATGGCTACACCTTC. Translated, it gives CASSFTGQANYGYTF.

CDR3 region: CASSLDGSGRQETQYF. The CDR3 DNA sequence: TGTGCCAGCAGCTTAGATGGGTCAGGGCGGCAAGAGACCCAGTACTTC. V usage is TRBV11-2 and J usage is TRBJ2-5, with D tentatively TRBD1 (5 bases). CDR3 length equals 16 residues. CDR1 and CDR2 from the germline V gene are SGHAT and FQNNGV. V shed 0 bases and J shed 2 bases, with 13 bases lying between them.

This rearrangement joins TRBV18 to TRBJ2-1; TRBD1 is a possible D gene (6 bases). Trimming left V 2 bases short and J 5 bases short, with 10 bases between. This CDR3 region has 14 residues. Germline-derived CDR1 and CDR2 are KGHSH and LQKENI. CDR3 in amino acids: CASSPGQPHNEQFF. DNA for the CDR3: TGTGCCAGCTCACCAGGACAGCCCCACAATGAGCAGTTCTTC.

This chain uses TRBV28 with TRBJ2-3, with D perhaps matching TRBD1 (6 bases). CDR3 length: 19 residues. V gave up 3 bases and J gave up 8 bases, with 30 bases separating them. Germline V gene lookup returns CDR1 MDHEN and CDR2 SYDVKM. In DNA, the CDR3 is TGTGCCAGCAGTTTTTTCGGGGTACGCACGGGACACGGCGTGGGTACGCAGTATTTT. It yields the protein CASSFFGVRTGHGVGTQYF.

The table lists this clone with many counts. Other DNA sequences from this sample encode an identical CDR3 as well. The rearrangement joins TRBV5-1 to TRBJ1-3, with a tentative D call TRBD1 (5 bases). This CDR3 spans 15 amino acids. The germline V gene has CDR1 SGHRS and CDR2 YFSETQ. Trimming shortened V by 0 bases and J by 0 bases, and 7 bases separated the two germline ends. For the CDR3, the DNA is TGCGCCAGCAGCTTGGGACAGAACTCTGGAAACACCATATATTTT. Translating it yields CASSLGQNSGNTIYF.

This chain connects TRBV6-5 to TRBJ1-5; possibly TRBD1 for D (6 bases). Germline-derived CDR1 and CDR2 are MNHEY and SVGAGI. This CDR3 comprises 15 residues. V was shortened by 6 bases and J by 3 bases, with 15 bases between the two germline ends. The CDR3 is CASRPGQTPNQPQHF. CDR3 bases: TGTGCCAGCAGACCCGGACAGACACCCAATCAGCCCCAGCATTTT.

V is TRBV19 and J is TRBJ1-2; D gene uncertain. Trimming cost V 5 bases and J 5 bases, with 15 bases left between them. Germline CDR1 reads LNHDA; CDR2 reads SQIVND (reference sequence). The CDR3 loop spans 14 amino acids. CDR3 sequence reads: CASSPSPARYGYTF. In DNA form, the CDR3 reads TGTGCCAGTAGTCCCTCACCAGCGCGGTATGGCTACACCTTC.

The DNA of the CDR3 is TGTGCCAGCAGTGAGAGGGTCTTGGAGGGAAATGAAAAACTGTTTTTT. Encoded protein: CASSERVLEGNEKLFF. This chain connects TRBV2 to TRBJ1-4; no clear D. The CDR3 consists of 16 residues. The V gene's germline CDR1 is SNHLY and CDR2 FYNNEI. V was trimmed by 3 bases and J by 5 bases, leaving 16 bases between them. Variable domain in full (rest from reference TRBV2 and TRBJ1-4): EPEVTQTPSHQVTQMGQEVILRCVPISNHLYFYWYRQILGQKVEFLVSFYNNEISEKSEIFDDQFSVERPDGSNFTLKIRSTKLEDSAMYFCASSERVLEGNEKLFFGSGTQLSVL.

Turning to this clone: One end of the junction varies from germline; a read error may be responsible. This chain's CDR3 is CVSSPPGTEWTGELFF. CDR3 bases: TGTGTCAGCAGTCCACCCGGGACAGAATGGACCGGGGAGCTGTTTTTT. The chain links TRBV28 to TRBJ2-2; 7 bases are a match to TRBD1. This CDR3 spans 16 amino acids. Per germline, CDR1 MDHEN and CDR2 SYDVKM.

For the CDR3, the DNA is TGTGCCAGCAGCCTCTGGGACAGCATGGAGGGCACTGAAGCTTTCTTT. It codes for CASSLWDSMEGTEAFF. V gene TRBV4-2 combines with J gene TRBJ1-1; TRBD1 matches 7 bases. Unmatched junction bases numbered 12, after V lost 4 bases and J lost 4 bases. The CDR3 runs 16 residues. Germline CDR1 is LGHNA and CDR2 is YNFKEQ.

This clone showed up just a few times. The CDR3 loop reads CASSADRVRDTEAFF. As DNA, the CDR3 is TGTGCCAGCAGCGCGGACAGGGTACGAGATACTGAAGCTTTCTTT. The chain uses TRBV7-8 and TRBJ1-1; 8 nucleotides agree with TRBD1. The CDR3 runs 15 residues. With V trimmed by 5 bases and J by 5 bases, 10 bases remained unmatched. The germline V gene has CDR1 SGHVS and CDR2 FQNEAQ.

V and J are TRBV5-6 and TRBJ2-7; 10 bases align to TRBD2. V was clipped by 4 bases and J by 0 bases; unmatched bases: 4. Germline V gene lookup returns CDR1 SGHDT and CDR2 YYEEEE. CDR3 size: 15 residues. The DNA of the CDR3 is TGTGCCAGCAGCCGGACTAGCGGCCCCTCCTACGAGCAGTACTTC. Its translation: CASSRTSGPSYEQYF.

The count of this clone is one. The genes are TRBV6-2 or TRBV6-3 and TRBJ2-2, with 8 positions matching TRBD2. The germline V gene encodes CDR1 MNHEY and CDR2 SVGEGT. This CDR3 spans 15 amino acids. Unmatched junction bases numbered 4, after V lost 2 bases and J lost 5 bases. The chain's CDR3 is CASSYRGGRTGELFF. The CDR3 nucleotides read TGTGCCAGCAGTTACCGGGGGGGGCGGACCGGGGAGCTGTTTTTT.